There are many counts of the clone carrying this T cell receptor beta chain. Antigen unknown. The sample is drawn from a study of T cells in Graves' hyperthyroidism and ophthalmopathy. Ophthalmopathy patients showed a Clinical Activity Score of at least 3, NOSPECS grade of at least 4 and duration under 3 months. The germline V gene has CDR1 MDHEN and CDR2 SYDVKM. The V gene end was trimmed by 3 bases and the J gene end by 5 bases; junction bases not matched to a gene: 6. CDR3 length: 14 amino acids. What was amplified from RNA transcripts were TCR beta CDR3 regions. HTBI primers drove first-round RT-PCR of the TCR CDR3. TCRdb itself ran the multiplex PCR reads through MiXCR, one entry per CDR3 protein. Of approximately 400,000 distinct CDR3 sequences listed, 14% are singletons. Study-wide results and caveats: With a median lead of approximately six months before onset, the model predicted ophthalmopathy. Blood also carried most thyroid clonotypes expanded above 0.001.

The receptor comes from a young woman with Graves' ophthalmopathy. Source material: blood. The V gene is TRBV28, the J gene TRBJ2-7, with TRBD1 identical over 8 bases. The DNA for the CDR3 is TGTGCCAGCAGTTTTAGTCAGGGGGCCGACGAGCAGTACTTC. Protein product: CASSFSQGADEQYF.